Only a few counts were recorded for the clone carrying this T cell receptor (beta chain). No antigen is known for it. This entry comes from a study of response to subunit inactivated influenza vaccine. Whole-study results and caveats: The study's authors posited that every seasonal influenza vaccination enlists few new T cells.

Trimming took 6 bases from V and 5 from J; bases not matched to a gene: 10. Looked up from germline, CDR1 is MNHEY and CDR2 is SMNVEV (reference sequence). This CDR3 contains 15 residues. TCRdb itself ran the RT-PCR reads through MiXCR, one entry per CDR3 protein. The sample holds around 850,000 distinct CDR3 sequences, around 20% seen once. The sequence derives from a middle-aged man who received an inactivated influenza vaccine. The material was PBMCs from blood, obtained more than 4 days after vaccination. This chain uses TRBV27 with TRBJ2-7, with 10 bases that match TRBD2. As DNA, the CDR3 is TGTGCCAGCAGACCGGGACTAGCGCCTTCCAACGAGCAGTACTTC. Protein: CASRPGLAPSNEQYF.